Following are 19 T cell receptor beta chains from one sample sequenced in a study of OX40 agonist ivuxolimab in advanced cancers. TCRdb's table, derived via immunoSEQ multiplex PCR, lists solely in-frame clones and lacks some. The sample holds more than 95,000 clones, 94% seen once. The sequenced sample was CD4+ or CD8+ T cells sorted from blood, obtained in a trial of the OX40 agonist ivuxolimab. Receptors were obtained from an adult with an advanced solid tumor such as melanoma, head and neck, liver or kidney cancer.

This sequence joins TRBV6-6 and TRBJ1-1; tentative D call: TRBD1 (5 bases). Trimming cost V 0 bases and J 8 bases, with 13 bases left between them. Germline V gene data show CDR1 as MNHNY and CDR2 as SVGAGI (reference sequence). The CDR3 runs to 14 residues. CDR3 region: CASSYSARAAEAFF. For the CDR3, the DNA is TGTGCCAGCAGTTACTCGGCCAGGGCTGCAGAAGCTTTCTTT.

This clone was counted once. V gene TRBV4-1 combines with J gene TRBJ2-1; D is possibly TRBD2 (5 bases). The CDR3 is 16 residues long. CDR1 MGHRA and CDR2 YSYEKL come from the germline V gene. Trimming took 0 bases from V and 6 from J, leaving 15 bases between them. CDR3 nucleotides: TGCGCCAGCAGCCAAGAACCCCCTCGTACTAGCAATGAGCAGTTCTTC. It translates to CASSQEPPRTSNEQFF.

This clone was seen a handful of times. J is TRBJ1-2 and V is TRBV7-2; perhaps TRBD1 as D (5 bases). V was cut by 5 bases and J by 3 bases, with 16 bases left in between. CDR3 length: 15 amino acids. Germline V gives CDR1 SGHTA, CDR2 FQGNSA. CDR3 in amino acids: CASSHYKKGDYGYTF. The DNA for the CDR3 is TGTGCCAGCAGCCATTATAAAAAAGGGGACTATGGCTACACCTTC.

This chain connects TRBV19 to TRBJ1-3, with 9 bases aligning to TRBD1. In germline, CDR1 is LNHDA, CDR2 SQIVND (reference sequence). This CDR3 spans 16 amino acids. V lost 7 bases, J lost 0 bases, and 7 bases stayed unmatched. The CDR3 reads CASTPGQGYSGNTIYF. The CDR3 coding sequence is TGTGCCAGTACCCCTGGACAGGGGTACTCTGGAAACACCATATATTTT.

The genes are TRBV19 and TRBJ2-1; no clear D. CDR3 length: 14 amino acids. The ends were cut back, 1 base at V and 6 bases at J, with 10 bases in the middle. CDR1 is LNHDA and CDR2 is SQIVND in the germline V gene (reference sequence). CDR3 protein: CASSIASQRNEQFF. The CDR3 DNA follows: TGTGCCAGTAGTATAGCCTCTCAGCGCAATGAGCAGTTCTTC.

This clone appeared a single time. The chain's CDR3 is CASSPLTFTDTQYF. As DNA, the CDR3 is TGTGCCAGCAGTCCGCTCACCTTCACAGATACGCAGTATTTT. This sequence joins TRBV9 and TRBJ2-3, with unresolved D. In germline, CDR1 is SGDLS, CDR2 YYNGEE. The CDR3 sequence is 14 residues long. V dropped 5 bases and J dropped 2 bases, with 12 bases sitting between them.

The genes are TRBV7-2 and TRBJ1-2, with TRBD1 as a possible D gene (5 bases). CDR3 size: 14 residues. Germline V gene sequence: CDR1 SGHTA, CDR2 FQGNSA. With 7 bases removed from V and 7 bases from J, the gap between germline ends came to 19 bases. This CDR3 is CASNRDRPIGGYTF. The CDR3 coding sequence is TGTGCCAGCAACCGGGACCGCCCTATAGGTGGCTACACCTTC.

In nucleotides, the CDR3 is TGTGCCAGCAGCCATCTCCCAGACGAGCAGTACTTC. This encodes CASSHLPDEQYF. This sequence joins TRBV5-6 and TRBJ2-7; no definite D call. With 4 bases removed from V and 5 bases from J, the gap between germline ends came to 10 bases. Germline V CDR1 and CDR2: SGHDT, YYEEEE. The CDR3 is 12 residues long.

This chain connects TRBV28 to TRBJ2-3; 11 bases line up with TRBD2. This CDR3 comprises 18 residues. Germline trimming cut 6 bases from V and 0 bases from J; bases unmatched to any gene: 11. Germline-derived CDR1 and CDR2 are MDHEN and SYDVKM. For the CDR3, the DNA is TGTGCCAGCAGATTCCCGGGACTAGCGGAACCTAGCACAGATACGCAGTATTTT. Encoded protein: CASRFPGLAEPSTDTQYF.

The chain combines TRBV5-1 with TRBJ2-2; TRBD2 is a possible D gene (6 bases). The CDR3 runs to 14 residues. The germline V gene has CDR1 SGHRS and CDR2 YFSETQ. The CDR3 DNA reads TGCGCGAGCGCTGGGCGGGAGAACACCGGGGAGCTGTTTTTT. It encodes CASAGRENTGELFF.

The chain joins TRBV19 to TRBJ1-2; D remains ambiguous. With 4 bases removed from V and 7 bases from J, the gap between germline ends came to 13 bases. The germline V gene encodes CDR1 LNHDA and CDR2 SQIVND (reference sequence). This CDR3 has 13 residues. The CDR3 DNA follows: TGTGCCAGTAGTACAGACCCTTTCGGTGGCTACACCTTC. Translating gives CASSTDPFGGYTF.

This clone has just one count. The gene calls are TRBV18 and TRBJ1-4; the D is unclear. V lost 2 bases, J lost 10 bases, and 20 bases lay in between. Germline V gene sequence: CDR1 KGHSH, CDR2 LQKENI. The CDR3 runs 16 residues. CDR3 in DNA: TGTGCCAGCTCACCAAATCGGGATGGTTCTCTCATAAAACTGTTTTTT. This translates into CASSPNRDGSLIKLFF.

The chain employs TRBV7-2 and TRBJ2-7; 7 bases map to TRBD1. This CDR3 spans 15 amino acids. Losses at the gene ends were 5 bases for V and 0 bases for J; bases not matched to a gene: 7. Germline V gene sequence: CDR1 SGHTA, CDR2 FQGNSA. The CDR3 reads CASSPYRGFSYEQYF. For the CDR3, the DNA is TGTGCCAGCAGCCCATACAGGGGCTTCTCCTACGAGCAGTACTTC.

The chain combines TRBV30 with TRBJ1-2, with D tentatively TRBD1 (6 bases). CDR3 size: 14 residues. Germline CDR1 reads GTSNPN; CDR2 reads SVGIG (reference sequence). Between the trimmed V and J ends, which lost 0 bases and 7 bases, there was a span of 15 bases. Written as DNA, the CDR3 is TGTGCCTGGAGTGTACGAGGTGCGGGGGCTGGCTACACCTTC. Its protein is CAWSVRGAGAGYTF.

This clone has just one count. DNA for the CDR3: TGTGCCAGCAGTTCCGACCTCAACCTTAATACGCAGTATTTT. Residues: CASSSDLNLNTQYF. The rearrangement uses TRBV6-6 and TRBJ2-3; D is unresolved. The CDR3 is made up of 14 amino acids. Germline lookup yields CDR1 MNHNY and CDR2 SVGAGI (reference sequence). Trimming removed 4 bases from V and 7 bases from J, with 15 bases in between.

The rearrangement uses TRBV11-2 and TRBJ1-2, with D uncertain. The CDR3 loop spans 15 amino acids. V was clipped by 5 bases and J by 4 bases, with 17 bases between them. Germline assignment: CDR1 SGHAT and CDR2 FQNNGV. CDR3 residues: CASSKVSGGIYGYTF. The CDR3 nucleotides are TGTGCCAGCAGCAAAGTTTCAGGCGGAATCTATGGCTACACCTTC.

The CDR3 region is CASSLMTGGHYGYTF. DNA for the CDR3: TGTGCCAGCAGCTTAATGACAGGGGGCCACTATGGCTACACCTTC. This chain joins TRBV7-9 and TRBJ1-2; 10 bases line up with TRBD1. The CDR3 is made up of 15 amino acids. Germline lookup yields CDR1 SEHNR and CDR2 FQNEAQ (reference sequence). Germline trimming cut 2 bases from V and 3 bases from J; bases unmatched to any gene: 3.

This chain connects TRBV5-1 to TRBJ2-3; TRBD2 matches at 10 bases. The V segment lost 4 bases and the J segment 6 bases; nucleotides outside the gene matches: 11. The CDR3 runs to 16 residues. From germline, CDR1 is SGHRS and CDR2 YFSETQ. The CDR3 sequence: CASSHSLLAGADTQYF. The CDR3 bases are TGCGCCAGCAGCCACTCTTTGCTAGCGGGAGCGGATACGCAGTATTTT. The full variable domain, with the rest looked up from reference TRBV5-1 and TRBJ2-3, is KAGVTQTPRYLIKTRGQQVTLSCSPISGHRSVSWYQQTPGQGLQFLFEYFSETQRNKGNFPGRFSGRQFSNSRSEMNVSTLELGDSALYLCASSHSLLAGADTQYFGPGTRLTVL.

CDR3 loop: CASSLDGGNTIYF. The CDR3 DNA sequence: TGTGCCAGCAGCTTAGATGGTGGAAACACCATATATTTT. The genes are TRBV5-4 and TRBJ1-3; no clear D. This CDR3 has 13 residues. V dropped 2 bases and J dropped 3 bases, with 6 bases sitting between them. CDR1 and CDR2 (germline): SGHNT, YYREEE (reference sequence).